This is a list of T cell receptor beta chains from one sample in a study of blood T cell repertoires in COVID-19. Clones were sequenced by immunoSEQ multiplex PCR, and TCRdb holds only the in-frame ones, with some missing. Here the sample spans approximately 160,000 clones, roughly 90% being singletons. The sample taken for sequencing was peripheral blood. The source of these receptors is a man in his 60s with active or convalescent COVID-19. CDR3s include the opening cysteine and the closing phenylalanine or tryptophan. A D gene is named only where the DNA matches it firmly. A clone size is listed for some rows: how often the clone was seen (once, few, many), or a class if it is expanded.

v_gene: TRBV19; j_gene: TRBJ1-1; d_gene: .; abundance: .; CDR3aa: CASSIERPWNTEAFF; CDR3nt: TGTGCCAGTAGTATCGAGAGGCCATGGAACACTGAAGCTTTCTTT
v_gene: TRBV19; j_gene: TRBJ1-5; d_gene: .; abundance: .; CDR3aa: CASSRGVGTNQPQHF; CDR3nt: TGTGCCAGTAGTAGAGGTGTGGGGACTAATCAGCCCCAGCATTTT
v_gene: TRBV7-8; j_gene: TRBJ1-1; d_gene: TRBD1; abundance: .; CDR3aa: CASRQGTDRNTEAFF; CDR3nt: TGTGCCAGCAGGCAAGGGACAGACCGTAACACTGAAGCTTTCTTT
v_gene: TRBV6-5; j_gene: TRBJ1-1; d_gene: .; abundance: .; CDR3aa: CASSYSTPVNTEAFF; CDR3nt: TGTGCCAGCAGTTACTCGACACCCGTGAACACTGAAGCTTTCTTT
v_gene: TRBV10-2; j_gene: TRBJ2-7; d_gene: TRBD1; abundance: .; CDR3aa: CASSEPGQGISYEQYF; CDR3nt: TGCGCCAGCAGTGAGCCTGGACAGGGAATCTCCTACGAGCAGTACTTC
v_gene: TRBV2; j_gene: TRBJ2-3; d_gene: .; abundance: .; CDR3aa: CASTPLRGAGDTQYF; CDR3nt: TGTGCCAGCACCCCCCTTCGGGGGGCCGGGGATACGCAGTATTTT
v_gene: TRBV5-1; j_gene: TRBJ2-1; d_gene: .; abundance: .; CDR3aa: CASSLGGQSYNEQFF; CDR3nt: TGCGCCAGCAGCTTGGGTGGACAGTCCTACAATGAGCAGTTCTTC
v_gene: TRBV6-5; j_gene: TRBJ1-2; d_gene: TRBD1; abundance: .; CDR3aa: CASSKTGGLYYGYTF; CDR3nt: TGTGCCAGCAGCAAGACAGGGGGCCTCTACTATGGCTACACCTTC
v_gene: TRBV7-2; j_gene: TRBJ2-5; d_gene: TRBD1; abundance: .; CDR3aa: CASSHGQGGKTQYF; CDR3nt: TGTGCCAGCAGCCATGGACAGGGGGGTAAGACCCAGTACTTC
v_gene: TRBV11-1; j_gene: TRBJ2-7; d_gene: .; abundance: once; CDR3aa: CASSLDLAIPYEQYF; CDR3nt: TGTGCCAGCAGCTTAGATCTAGCTATCCCCTACGAGCAGTACTTC
v_gene: TRBV6-5; j_gene: TRBJ2-7; d_gene: .; abundance: .; CDR3aa: CASAQGNVPGDEQYF; CDR3nt: TGTGCCAGCGCCCAGGGTAATGTTCCCGGAGATGAGCAGTACTTC
v_gene: TRBV24-1; j_gene: TRBJ2-3; d_gene: .; abundance: .; CDR3aa: CATSASFPGADTQYF; CDR3nt: TGTGCCACCAGTGCCAGCTTCCCAGGGGCGGATACGCAGTATTTT
v_gene: TRBV3-1/TRBV3-2; j_gene: TRBJ1-1; d_gene: .; abundance: .; CDR3aa: CASSQPNTGRNTEAFF; CDR3nt: TGTGCCAGCAGCCAGCCCAATACAGGGCGGAACACTGAAGCTTTCTTT
v_gene: TRBV7-8; j_gene: TRBJ2-3; d_gene: .; abundance: .; CDR3aa: CASSLETWDTLRGTDTQYF; CDR3nt: TGTGCCAGCAGCTTAGAAACTTGGGACACCTTACGGGGCACAGATACGCAGTATTTT
v_gene: TRBV5-1; j_gene: TRBJ1-1; d_gene: TRBD1; abundance: .; CDR3aa: CASRRQGGSSRDTEAFF; CDR3nt: TGCGCCAGCAGACGACAGGGGGGAAGCAGCAGGGACACTGAAGCTTTCTTT
v_gene: TRBV12-3/TRBV12-4; j_gene: TRBJ1-2; d_gene: .; abundance: .; CDR3aa: CASSHGQTYGYTF; CDR3nt: TGTGCCAGCAGTCATGGACAGACCTATGGCTACACCTTC
v_gene: TRBV18; j_gene: TRBJ1-5; d_gene: TRBD1; abundance: .; CDR3aa: CASSLGTGFDSNQPQHF; CDR3nt: TGTGCCAGCTCCCTCGGGACAGGGTTTGATAGCAATCAGCCCCAGCATTTT
v_gene: TRBV19; j_gene: TRBJ2-2; d_gene: TRBD2; abundance: .; CDR3aa: CASNSGGTGELFF; CDR3nt: TGTGCCAGTAATAGCGGGGGGACCGGGGAGCTGTTTTTT
v_gene: TRBV29-1; j_gene: TRBJ2-3; d_gene: TRBD2; abundance: .; CDR3aa: CSVDSGGNTDTQYF; CDR3nt: TGCAGCGTTGATAGCGGGGGGAACACAGATACGCAGTATTTT
v_gene: TRBV27; j_gene: TRBJ1-1; d_gene: TRBD1; abundance: .; CDR3aa: CASSSPGTGKTEAFF; CDR3nt: TGTGCCAGCAGTTCCCCAGGGACAGGGAAGACTGAAGCTTTCTTT
v_gene: TRBV11-2; j_gene: TRBJ1-1; d_gene: .; abundance: .; CDR3aa: CASSLFRGAAFF; CDR3nt: TGTGCCAGCAGCTTGTTTCGGGGAGCGGCTTTCTTT
v_gene: TRBV7-2; j_gene: TRBJ2-3; d_gene: .; abundance: .; CDR3aa: CASSLVVATQYF; CDR3nt: TGTGCCAGCAGCTTAGTAGTAGCGACGCAGTATTTT
v_gene: TRBV9; j_gene: TRBJ2-5; d_gene: .; abundance: .; CDR3aa: CASSSPTGLIGETQYF; CDR3nt: TGTGCCAGCAGCTCTCCGACAGGACTCATCGGAGAGACCCAGTACTTC
v_gene: TRBV3-1/TRBV3-2; j_gene: TRBJ2-1; d_gene: TRBD1; abundance: .; CDR3aa: CASSPRPGTGGSSYNEQFF; CDR3nt: TGTGCCAGCAGCCCACGTCCCGGGACAGGGGGAAGCTCCTACAATGAGCAGTTCTTC
v_gene: TRBV6-5; j_gene: TRBJ1-5; d_gene: .; abundance: .; CDR3aa: CASSLQGFSNQPQHF; CDR3nt: TGTGCCAGCAGTTTACAGGGATTTAGCAATCAGCCCCAGCATTTT
v_gene: TRBV9; j_gene: TRBJ2-3; d_gene: .; abundance: .; CDR3aa: CASSVVGEGTDTQYF; CDR3nt: TGTGCCAGCAGCGTAGTAGGGGAGGGCACAGATACGCAGTATTTT
v_gene: TRBV10-3; j_gene: TRBJ2-2; d_gene: TRBD1; abundance: once; CDR3aa: CAIRGGSNTGELFF; CDR3nt: TGTGCCATCAGAGGGGGCTCTAACACCGGGGAGCTGTTTTTT
v_gene: TRBV5-8; j_gene: TRBJ2-1; d_gene: TRBD1; abundance: .; CDR3aa: CASSDQQGYNEQFF; CDR3nt: TGTGCCAGCAGTGACCAACAGGGGTACAATGAGCAGTTCTTC